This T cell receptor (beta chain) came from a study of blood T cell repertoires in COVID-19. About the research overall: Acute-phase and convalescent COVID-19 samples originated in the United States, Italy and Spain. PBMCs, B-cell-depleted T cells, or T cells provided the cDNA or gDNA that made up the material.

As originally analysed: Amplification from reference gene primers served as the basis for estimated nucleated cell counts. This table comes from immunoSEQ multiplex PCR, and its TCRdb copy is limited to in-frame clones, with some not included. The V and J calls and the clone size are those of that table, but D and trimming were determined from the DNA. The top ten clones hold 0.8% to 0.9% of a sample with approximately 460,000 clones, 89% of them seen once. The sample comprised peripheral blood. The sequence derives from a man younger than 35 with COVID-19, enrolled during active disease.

The CDR3 loop is CASSIRPVNQPQHF. For the CDR3, the DNA is TGTGCCAGTAGTATCCGCCCGGTAAATCAGCCCCAGCATTTT. The chain joins TRBV19 to TRBJ1-5; D unclear. Trimming pared 3 bases from V and 4 bases from J, leaving 10 bases between. The CDR3 length is 14 residues. Per germline, CDR1 LNHDA and CDR2 SQIVND (reference sequence).